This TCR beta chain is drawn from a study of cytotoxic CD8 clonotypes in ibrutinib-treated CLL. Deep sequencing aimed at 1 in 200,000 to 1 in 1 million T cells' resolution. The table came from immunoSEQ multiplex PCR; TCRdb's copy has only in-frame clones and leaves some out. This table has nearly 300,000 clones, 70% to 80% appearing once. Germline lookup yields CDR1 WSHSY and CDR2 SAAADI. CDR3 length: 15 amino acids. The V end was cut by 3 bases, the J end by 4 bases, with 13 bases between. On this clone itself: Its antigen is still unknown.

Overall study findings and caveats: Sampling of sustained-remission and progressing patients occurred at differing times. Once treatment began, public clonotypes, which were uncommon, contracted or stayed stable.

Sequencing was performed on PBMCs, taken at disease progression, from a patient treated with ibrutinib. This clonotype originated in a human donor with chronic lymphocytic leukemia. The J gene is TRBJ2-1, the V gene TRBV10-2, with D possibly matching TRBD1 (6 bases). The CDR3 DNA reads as TGCGCCAGCAGTGATAGGCGAGGACAGTACAATGAGCAGTTCTTC. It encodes CASSDRRGQYNEQFF.